The following is a T cell receptor (beta chain) sequence with its context. The data stem from a study of blood T cell repertoires in COVID-19. Whole-study context: Researchers got acute and convalescent COVID-19 samples from the United States, Italy and Spain. From T cells, B-cell-depleted T cells, or PBMCs came the material, which was cDNA or gDNA.

Germline CDR1 is SGHAT and CDR2 is FQNNGV. This CDR3 comprises 14 residues. The V gene end was trimmed by 1 base and the J gene end by 4 bases; junction bases not matched to a gene: 0. Per the study methods: Nucleated cell number was recorded as an estimate derived from reference gene primer amplification. Here immunoSEQ multiplex PCR was the method, and the copy in TCRdb shows in-frame clones only, minus some. D and trimming were read from the DNA, whereas the V and J calls and clone size are those reported in that table. The table shows about 200,000 clones, with approximately 84% occurring only once.

The chain carries TRBV11-2 and TRBJ2-5; 10 positions agree with TRBD2. The TCR originated in a human donor with acute or convalescent COVID-19. The donor label of this sample is uncertain. The sample taken for sequencing was peripheral blood. CDR3 sequence reads: CASSLGTSGETQYF. The CDR3 DNA follows: TGTGCCAGCAGCTTAGGGACTAGCGGAGAGACCCAGTACTTC.